The present entry profiles one TCR beta chain with its context. This record comes from a study of blood T cell repertoires in COVID-19. V lost 5 bases, J lost 3 bases, and 3 bases stayed unmatched. CDR3 length equals 14 residues. CDR1 and CDR2 (germline): SGHTA, FQGTGA. Sequencing was performed with immunoSEQ multiplex PCR; in TCRdb, only in-frame clones are kept and a portion is missing. Of around 270,000 clones listed, about 85% are singletons. Seattle patients were enrolled during active infection and followed longitudinally. Sequencing input: peripheral blood. This clonotype originated in a human donor with COVID-19, enrolled during active disease. The donor label of this sample is uncertain. This chain connects TRBV7-3 to TRBJ2-1, with TRBD1 matching 8 bases. CDR3 amino acids: CASSRTGFYNEQFF. The CDR3 bases are TGTGCCAGCAGCCGGACAGGGTTCTACAATGAGCAGTTCTTC.